This T cell receptor (beta chain) was documented in a study of blood T cells in healthy people across ages (dated by TCRdb to the mid-2010s). Some background on the complete study: In model experiments, template switching captured about one uniquely barcoded TCR beta cDNA molecule for every two T cells. Age-related changes in TCR beta repertoire diversity were measured in the study by deep sequencing normalized with unique cDNA molecular identifiers. Donors were grouped into four age groups: young (average roughly 16 years), middle-aged (roughly 38), aged (about 60) and long-lived (roughly 80). Donors of different ages were randomly distributed across sequencing lanes to avoid experimental bias. Two additional independent replicas of 1 million unique cDNA reads from the same blood draw were analyzed for two donors (one aged 18 to 30 and one aged 80 or older).

Systemically healthy Caucasian individuals from Russia, 39 in total and aged roughly 6 to 100 years, were included as donors. Around 9.7 milliliters of peripheral blood were collected from each donor into EDTA-treated Vacutainer tubes. Ficoll-Paque density-gradient centrifugation was used to isolate PBMCs, with at least 7 million per sample. Trizol reagent was used to extract total RNA from the PBMCs, yielding at least 5.5 micrograms per sample. For every donor, an aliquot of PBMCs went through flow cytometry to measure the percentages of naive CD45RAhigh/CD27high T cells. The research as a whole found: Estimates of total diversity from one million sequenced T cells were regarded as lower bounds and underestimates. Bulk unsorted PBMC profiling prevented conclusive comparison of naive and antigen-experienced compartments. The CMV infection status of donors was not known, potentially confounding age-related changes in expanded clonotypes. Compared with the aged group, the long-lived group had more naive CD4+ T cells, fewer expanded clones and increased TCR diversity, a pattern suggesting age selection. As age increased, observed TCR beta diversity per million T cells dropped in a roughly linear way, and a significant reduction was already evident by age about 40. There was a strong correlation between observed TCR beta diversity and the percentage of naive T cells measured by flow cytometry.

Libraries came from 5' RACE. The instrument given in TCRdb is Illumina HiSeq 2500. The second PCR ran for roughly 7 to 12 cycles and used a J-beta primer mix along with a sample-barcoded 5' primer. Each TCR beta cDNA molecule received a unique molecular identifier from a template-switch 5' adaptor carrying 12 random nucleotides. Each sample yielded at least 3 million CDR3-containing paired-end reads. First-strand cDNA synthesis was performed from all RNA using the Mint cDNA synthesis kit, with priming by a TRBC-specific oligonucleotide. All cDNA was treated with uracil-DNA glycosylase and then went through a first 18-cycle PCR with the universal primers M1SS and BC2_uni_R. The authors processed their data as follows. Each sample was normalized by randomly selecting 1 million high-quality reads, each carrying a distinct molecular identifier. Reads sharing molecular identifiers were discarded rather than binned into consensus sequences. CDR3 identification, clonotype clustering and error correction used MiTCR with a Q25 quality threshold and the strictest error-elimination algorithm. A nonparametric unseen species model using Euler transformation provided a lower-bound estimate of total TCR beta diversity. TCRdb reprocessing: public reads trimmed at Q25 with fastp, clones called with MiXCR, in-frame beta chains kept. Entries that share a CDR3 protein sequence are merged under the most common genes and DNA. TCRdb's processing, not the authors', yielded these V and J calls. This sample is represented by 1.4 million or so distinct CDR3 sequences; approximately 43% of them were singletons. The biggest ten clones account for 4% of the sample.

The germline V gene encodes CDR1 MNHEY and CDR2 SMNVEV (reference sequence). The CDR3 contains 15 residues, cysteine and phenylalanine counted. Only CDR3 DNA remains: 45 bases, in frame from the first base. A few counts support this clonotype. Which antigen it targets is not known. Qualities for individual bases were not recorded, and no much larger clone is one base off. Recombination linked TRBV27 to TRBJ2-7; the D gene lacks a confident call. The DNA matches TRBJ2-5 better at its end, which makes the J call doubtful. Sequencing used blood. The TCR was taken from a woman aged 18-30 years in good health. The bases read TGTGCCAGCACCCGCCTTGCAAGCGCGCAAGAGACCCAGTACTTC. It is translated as CASTRLASAQETQYF.